A selection of T cell receptor beta chains follows, all from one sample in a study of T cell repertoires in MIS-A myocarditis. The protocol was immunoSEQ multiplex PCR, while the TCRdb copy is restricted to in-frame clones and leaves out a portion. The data hold roughly 6,000 clones, with 78% observed a single time. The specimen was interventricular septum heart tissue obtained at autopsy. All receptors derive from a man aged 18 to 30 with fulminant myocarditis from multisystem inflammatory syndrome in adults (MIS-A) after COVID-19. CDR3s include the opening cysteine and the closing phenylalanine or tryptophan. A D gene is named only where the DNA matches it firmly. Only some rows state a clone size, as once, few, many or a class for expanded clones.

J,V,D,size,DNA,CDR3
TRBJ1-1,TRBV2,TRBD1,NA,TGTGCCAGTGAGGGACAGAGGAACACTGAAGCTTTCTTT,CASEGQRNTEAFF
TRBJ1-1,TRBV27,NA,NA,TGTGCCAGCAGTTTGGGGGCGTTTTACACTGAAGCTTTCTTT,CASSLGAFYTEAFF
TRBJ2-7,TRBV7-8,NA,NA,TGTGCCAGCAGCCTACAACAGGGTCCCTCCTACGAGCAGTACTTC,CASSLQQGPSYEQYF
TRBJ1-6,TRBV7-2,NA,NA,TGTGCCAGCAGCTGGGACACCTACAATTCACCCCTCCACTTT,CASSWDTYNSPLHF
TRBJ1-3,TRBV5-1,NA,NA,TGCGCCAGCAGCCCAGGAGGCGGTTGGGGAAACACCATATATTTT,CASSPGGGWGNTIYF
TRBJ1-5,TRBV5-8,NA,NA,TGTGCCAGCAGCTATAGACGGGAATATAGCAATCAGCCCCAGCATTTT,CASSYRREYSNQPQHF
TRBJ1-2,TRBV27,TRBD1,NA,TGTGCCAGCCGGGGGGACAGGAATACTGGTAACTATGGCTACACCTTC,CASRGDRNTGNYGYTF
TRBJ1-4,TRBV4-1,NA,few,TGCGCCAGCAGCCGAACGACTGAGAACAATGAAAAACTGTTTTTT,CASSRTTENNEKLFF
TRBJ1-5,TRBV28,NA,NA,TGTGCCAGCCGTTCCGCGGACCGAGATAATCAGCCCCAGCATTTT,CASRSADRDNQPQHF
TRBJ2-5,TRBV11-2,NA,NA,TGTGCCAGTACCGGAGGTCAAGAGACCCAGTACTTC,CASTGGQETQYF
TRBJ1-4,TRBV2,NA,NA,TGTGCCAGCAGAGTCCGGGGGGGCCGTCCTGAAAAACTGTTTTTT,CASRVRGGRPEKLFF
TRBJ2-7,TRBV9,NA,NA,TGTGCCAGCAGCGTAGAACCCGAAAGGGGCTACGAGCAGTACTTC,CASSVEPERGYEQYF
TRBJ2-1,TRBV28,TRBD1,NA,TGTGCCAGCAGACACCCGGGACAGGGGGGGAATGAGCAGTTCTTC,CASRHPGQGGNEQFF
TRBJ1-1,TRBV28,NA,few,TGTGCCAGCAGTTTAATAGGGGAGAACACTGAAGCTTTCTTT,CASSLIGENTEAFF
TRBJ1-1,TRBV4-3,NA,NA,TGCGCCAGCAGCCAAGTAGGGCGCGTCTTGAACACTGAAGCTTTCTTT,CASSQVGRVLNTEAFF
TRBJ1-5,TRBV7-2,NA,NA,TGTGCCAGCAGCTTTACAGCTGGGAAAGGTCAGCCCCAGCATTTT,CASSFTAGKGQPQHF
TRBJ1-3,TRBV9,TRBD1,NA,TGTGCCAGCAGCGCTCTCAGGGGGTCTGGAAACACCATATATTTT,CASSALRGSGNTIYF
TRBJ1-1,TRBV27,TRBD1,NA,TGTGCCAGCAGCCCAGGGGGGACGAACACTGAAGCTTTCTTT,CASSPGGTNTEAFF
TRBJ2-3,TRBV7-2,NA,NA,TGTGCCAGCAGCTTACGGGCGTTAAGCACAGATACGCAGTATTTT,CASSLRALSTDTQYF
TRBJ2-7,TRBV27,TRBD2,NA,TGTGCCAGCAGTTTAGGGGCTAGCGGGAGGTACGAGCAGTACTTC,CASSLGASGRYEQYF
TRBJ2-5,TRBV11-2,TRBD1,NA,TGTGCCAGCAGCTTAGGCGGGACAGGGATAGAGACCCAGTACTTC,CASSLGGTGIETQYF